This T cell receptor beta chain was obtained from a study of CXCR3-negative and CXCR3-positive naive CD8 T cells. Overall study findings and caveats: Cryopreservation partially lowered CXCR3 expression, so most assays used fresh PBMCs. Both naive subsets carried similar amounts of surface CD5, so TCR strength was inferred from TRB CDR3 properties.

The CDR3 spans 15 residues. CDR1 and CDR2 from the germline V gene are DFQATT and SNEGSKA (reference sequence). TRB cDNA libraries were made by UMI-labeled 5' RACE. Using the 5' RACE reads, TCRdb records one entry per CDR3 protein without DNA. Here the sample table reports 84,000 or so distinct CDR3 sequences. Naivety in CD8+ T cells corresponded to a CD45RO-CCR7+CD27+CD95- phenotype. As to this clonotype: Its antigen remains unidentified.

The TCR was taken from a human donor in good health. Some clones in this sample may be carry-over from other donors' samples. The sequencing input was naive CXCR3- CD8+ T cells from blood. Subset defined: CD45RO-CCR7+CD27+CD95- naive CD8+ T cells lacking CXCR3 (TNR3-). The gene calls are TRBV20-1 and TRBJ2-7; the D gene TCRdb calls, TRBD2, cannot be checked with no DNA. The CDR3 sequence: CSVEGRDGISYEQYF.